The rows below give T cell receptor beta chains drawn from one sample of a study of T cell repertoires in cytomegalovirus infection. MiXCR, applied by TCRdb to the reads, yields one record per CDR3 protein. Of more than 150,000 distinct CDR3 sequences in the sample, roughly 27% were seen once. What was sequenced was PBMCs. These receptors came from a human donor in good health (CMV status not recorded). Some clones in this sample may be carry-over from other donors' samples. Each CDR3 is given with its conserved first and last residue. D genes are given only for firm matches. Some rows mark clone size as missing; the rest say once, few, many or name a class of expanded clone.

D	size	V	J	CDR3	DNA
-	-	TRBV6-6	TRBJ1-2	CASSYADGGGADGYTF	TGTGCCAGCAGTTACGCAGACGGGGGAGGGGCGGATGGCTACACCTTC
TRBD1	few	TRBV11-3	TRBJ2-7	CASSRGQDLYF	TGTGCCAGCAGCCGCGGACAGGATTTGTACTTC
-	-	TRBV7-2	TRBJ2-1	CASSLDENEQFF	TGTGCCAGCAGCTTAGACGAGAATGAGCAGTTCTTC
TRBD1	few	TRBV2	TRBJ1-2	CASGRDSPNYGYTF	TGTGCCAGCGGTAGGGACAGTCCTAACTATGGCTACACCTTC
-	few	TRBV7-2	TRBJ1-6	CASSQVTQFVNSPLHF	TGTGCCAGCAGCCAAGTCACCCAATTTGTAAATTCACCCCTCCACTTT
-	many	TRBV7-6	TRBJ1-1	CASSLSAGGNTEAFF	TGTGCCAGCAGCTTAAGTGCCGGGGGTAACACTGAAGCTTTCTTT
-	few	TRBV7-6	TRBJ2-7	CASSLDYRAQYF	TGTGCCAGCAGCTTAGATTATAGAGCGCAGTACTTC
-	few	TRBV29-1	TRBJ2-6	CSVEGGPGTGANVLTF	TGCAGCGTTGAAGGTGGCCCCGGGACTGGGGCCAACGTCCTGACTTTC
-	few	TRBV19	TRBJ2-4	CASSIVGGAGQNIQYF	TGTGCCAGTAGTATAGTCGGAGGGGCTGGCCAAAACATTCAGTACTTC
-	once	TRBV25-1	TRBJ1-1	CASSESGKDFTEAFF	TGTGCCAGCAGTGAATCGGGCAAAGACTTCACTGAAGCTTTCTTT
-	-	TRBV2	TRBJ2-1	CASSEAGNEQFF	TGTGCCAGCAGTGAAGCGGGCAATGAGCAGTTCTTC
-	-	TRBV6-6	TRBJ1-6	CASRYSGLDLSPLHF	TGTGCCAGCAGATACTCAGGGTTAGATCTTTCACCCCTCCACTTT
-	-	TRBV7-2	TRBJ1-3	CASKESGQSGNTIYF	TGTGCCAGCAAGGAAAGCGGACAATCAGGGAACACCATATATTTT
-	-	TRBV14	TRBJ2-1	CASSQASGNEQFF	TGTGCCAGCAGCCAAGCCAGCGGGAATGAGCAGTTCTTC
-	-	TRBV11-2	TRBJ1-1	CASSLEQGLREAFF	TGTGCCAGCAGCTTAGAACAGGGATTAAGAGAAGCTTTCTTT
-	few	TRBV12-3/TRBV12-4	TRBJ2-7	CASSSLGLPIAYEQYF	TGTGCCAGCAGTTCCCTAGGGTTACCCATCGCCTACGAGCAGTACTTC
TRBD2	-	TRBV19	TRBJ2-3	CASSILLAGASTDTQYF	TGTGCCAGTAGTATCCTACTAGCGGGGGCGTCCACAGATACGCAGTATTTT